The 19 T cell receptor beta chains below were found in one sample sequenced in a study of radiation and T cells in renal cell carcinoma. The time point is: blood 2 weeks post-SBRT. The treatment: 15 Gy SBRT to primary tumor, nephrectomy 4 weeks later. Libraries were prepared by immunoSEQ multiplex PCR; TCRdb keeps only in-frame clonotypes and omits some of them. In the table there are over 60,000 clones, about 80% of which are singletons. The sequencing used blood, collected from a patient whose treatment included radiotherapy and nephrectomy. These receptors came from a man in his 60s with renal cell carcinoma.

The V call is TRBV2, the J call TRBJ2-1; 7 positions agree with TRBD1. Germline lookup yields CDR1 SNHLY and CDR2 FYNNEI. The CDR3 is made up of 14 amino acids. V gave up 6 bases and J gave up 4 bases; unmatched junction bases: 6. CDR3 region: CASRRGPDYNEQFF. In DNA, the CDR3 is TGTGCCAGCAGGAGGGGGCCTGATTACAATGAGCAGTTCTTC.

This clone was seen more than once but under ten times. This chain joins TRBV5-1 and TRBJ2-1; TRBD2 aligns across 12 bases. J gave up 9 bases and V 6 bases, and 16 bases lay outside the gene matches. Per the germline V gene, CDR1 is SGHRS and CDR2 is YFSETQ. The CDR3 runs to 17 residues. DNA of the CDR3: TGCGCCAGCATTCTAGCGGGAGGGCCAGAGTTCCGCGGTGAGCAGTTCTTC. This encodes CASILAGGPEFRGEQFF.

This chain connects TRBV19 to TRBJ2-7; 7 nucleotides agree with TRBD2. CDR3 length: 14 residues. Germline lookup yields CDR1 LNHDA and CDR2 SQIVND (reference sequence). The V gene end was trimmed by 3 bases and the J gene end by 2 bases; junction bases not matched to a gene: 4. The CDR3 DNA sequence: TGTGCCAGTAGTATTGGACGGGGGGCCTACGAGCAGTACTTC. It specifies CASSIGRGAYEQYF.

The chain couples TRBV30 to TRBJ1-1, with 8 bases lining up with TRBD1. Germline CDR1 is GTSNPN and CDR2 is SVGIG (reference sequence). V lost 0 bases to trimming and J lost 3 bases; unmatched junction nucleotides: 9. This CDR3 region has 16 residues. The CDR3 protein is CAWSVPTGADDTEAFF. CDR3 nucleotide sequence: TGTGCCTGGAGTGTTCCGACAGGGGCGGATGACACTGAAGCTTTCTTT.

The rearrangement links TRBV5-6 to TRBJ2-5; 7 bases agree with TRBD2. This CDR3 contains 17 residues. V shed 0 bases, J shed 1 base, and the junction held 9 bases outside the gene matches. The germline V gene encodes CDR1 SGHDT and CDR2 YYEEEE. CDR3 DNA sequence: TGTGCCAGCAGCTTGGCGTTCGGCGGGAGCCCCCAAGAGACCCAGTACTTC. Its translation is CASSLAFGGSPQETQYF. Looking up the rest from reference TRBV5-6 and TRBJ2-5 gives the full variable domain: DAGVTQSPTHLIKTRGQQVTLRCSPKSGHDTVSWYQQALGQGPQFIFQYYEEEERQRGNFPDRFSGHQFPNYSSELNVNALLLGDSALYLCASSLAFGGSPQETQYFGPGTRLLVL.

V and J are TRBV5-1 and TRBJ2-5, with 10 bases aligning to TRBD1. V dropped 3 bases and J dropped 5; count of bases not matched to a gene: 7. CDR3 length: 15 amino acids. Germline V gene lookup returns CDR1 SGHRS and CDR2 YFSETQ. The CDR3 reads CASSSRDRGRETQYF. The CDR3, as DNA: TGCGCCAGCAGCTCAAGGGACAGGGGAAGGGAGACCCAGTACTTC.

The J gene is TRBJ1-2, the V gene TRBV30; the D is unclear. The CDR3 length is 13 residues. The germline CDR1 and CDR2 sequences are GTSNPN and SVGIG (reference sequence). The V gene lost 7 bases and the J gene lost 8 bases, with 20 bases spanning the gap. In DNA, the CDR3 is TGTGCCTCCACGTGGCAGTCCTCTGGAGGCTACACCTTC. Translating gives CASTWQSSGGYTF.

The chain is built from TRBV5-1 and TRBJ2-7; possibly TRBD1 for D (5 bases). The CDR3 consists of 17 residues. V was cut by 4 bases and J by 2 bases, with 22 bases left in between. CDR1 and CDR2 (germline): SGHRS, YFSETQ. The CDR3 protein is CASSQNNPDTAAYEQYF. For the CDR3, the DNA is TGCGCCAGCAGCCAAAACAACCCGGACACCGCTGCCTACGAGCAGTACTTC.

The count of this clone is one. V and J are TRBV27 and TRBJ2-1; D is possibly TRBD1 or TRBD2 (5 bases each). V was trimmed by 4 bases and J by 4 bases, leaving 8 bases between them. In germline, CDR1 is MNHEY, CDR2 SMNVEV (reference sequence). CDR3 size: 13 residues. CDR3 sequence reads: CASSYGTYNEQFF. CDR3 sequence (DNA): TGTGCCAGCAGTTACGGGACGTACAATGAGCAGTTCTTC.

The chain combines TRBV5-6 with TRBJ2-1, with 10 bases that match TRBD1. CDR1 is SGHDT, CDR2 YYEEEE, per germline. This CDR3 has 17 residues. The ends lost 0 bases at V and 6 bases at J; junction bases unmatched: 9. The CDR3 coding sequence is TGTGCCAGCAGCTTGGAGTGGTGGTGGGACAGGGGCAATGAGCAGTTCTTC. Its protein is CASSLEWWWDRGNEQFF.

The chain recombines TRBV6-5 with TRBJ2-3, with D uncertain. V shed 7 bases and J shed 3 bases, with 14 bases lying between them. CDR3 length: 14 amino acids. Germline V gene sequence: CDR1 MNHEY, CDR2 SVGAGI. The CDR3 sequence: CASTLRIGTDTQYF. In DNA, the CDR3 is TGTGCCAGCACCTTACGGATTGGGACAGATACGCAGTATTTT.

The chain uses TRBV5-1 and TRBJ2-7; D remains ambiguous. Trimming cost V 5 bases and J 0 bases, with 15 bases left between them. The CDR3 is made up of 15 amino acids. Looked up from germline, CDR1 is SGHRS and CDR2 is YFSETQ. The CDR3, as DNA: TGCGCCAGCAGTTTCTCGGGCTCTAGCTCCTACGAGCAGTACTTC. Its protein product is CASSFSGSSSYEQYF.

The chain is built from TRBV5-5 and TRBJ2-3; 7 bases align to TRBD1. This CDR3 has 16 amino acids. V shed 3 bases, J shed 1 base, and the junction held 8 bases outside the gene matches. CDR1 and CDR2 from the germline V gene are SGHKS and YYEKEE (reference sequence). CDR3 region: CASSSDRARGTDTQYF. Written as DNA, the CDR3 is TGTGCCAGCAGCTCTGACAGGGCAAGGGGCACAGATACGCAGTATTTT.

V is TRBV19 and J is TRBJ2-2; D is uncertain. The V and J ends lost 4 bases and 1 base respectively, with 7 bases between them. Germline CDR1 reads LNHDA; CDR2 reads SQIVND (reference sequence). The CDR3 totals 14 residues. The CDR3 sequence: CASSTQQNTGELFF. Here the CDR3 DNA reads TGTGCCAGTAGTACCCAACAGAACACCGGGGAGCTGTTTTTT.

V gene TRBV30 combines with J gene TRBJ1-2, with D uncertain. Trimming left V 1 base short and J 5 bases short, with 14 bases between. Germline CDR1 reads GTSNPN; CDR2 reads SVGIG (reference sequence). This CDR3 has 14 residues. The CDR3 nucleotides read TGTGCCTGGAGTGCCCAGGACGCTCTATATGGCTACACCTTC. It is translated as CAWSAQDALYGYTF. Combining the CDR3 with reference TRBV30 and TRBJ1-2 gives the whole variable domain SQTIHQWPATLVQPVGSPLSLECTVEGTSNPNLYWYRQAAGRGLQLLFYSVGIGQISSEVPQNLSASRPQDRQFILSSKKLLLSDSGFYLCAWSAQDALYGYTFGSGTRLTVV.

The J gene is TRBJ1-4, the V gene TRBV6-5; D gene unclear. Germline CDR1 is MNHEY and CDR2 is SVGAGI. The V gene lost 8 bases and the J gene lost 0 bases, with 10 bases spanning the gap. The CDR3 totals 14 residues. The CDR3 sequence: CASSQSATNEKLFF. The CDR3 DNA reads as TGTGCCAGCTCCCAGTCGGCAACTAATGAAAAACTGTTTTTT.

This rearrangement joins TRBV13 to TRBJ1-1; no clear D gene. Germline-derived CDR1 and CDR2 are PRHDT and FYEKMQ (reference sequence). This CDR3 spans 15 amino acids. V shed 5 bases and J shed 3 bases, with 16 bases lying between them. The CDR3 DNA reads TGTGCCAGCAGCCGCCAATTGCGGTTTTACACTGAAGCTTTCTTT. Translating gives CASSRQLRFYTEAFF.

The rearrangement joins TRBV11-3 to TRBJ2-2; D perhaps matches TRBD1 (6 bases). The germline V and J ends were trimmed by 2 bases and 0 bases, with 10 bases remaining between them. CDR1 and CDR2 (germline): SGHNT, YENEEA. The CDR3 length is 16 residues. CDR3 in DNA: TGTGCCAGCAGCTTATATGGGGGCTCGAACACCGGGGAGCTGTTTTTT. It specifies CASSLYGGSNTGELFF.

The rearrangement links TRBV6-6 to TRBJ1-5; D perhaps matches TRBD1 (5 bases). CDR3 length equals 14 residues. Trimming pared 8 bases from V and 6 bases from J, leaving 17 bases between. Germline CDR1 MNHNY, CDR2 SVGAGI (reference sequence). Here the CDR3 reads CASVTGGVAQPQHF. In nucleotides, the CDR3 is TGTGCCAGCGTAACCGGGGGAGTCGCTCAGCCCCAGCATTTT.